Listed below are T cell receptor beta chains from one sample, sequenced in a study of memory CD4+ T cells and cytomegalovirus serostatus. Assay: immunoSEQ multiplex PCR; the TCRdb copy retains only in-frame clones and omits some. The sample yields more than 40,000 clones, less than 80% seen once. The specimen was memory CD4+ T cells from blood. The receptors shown here come from an adult in good health and CMV-seronegative. Both conserved end residues are part of each CDR3. D genes are given only for firm matches. Not every row has a clone size; where given, it reads once, few, many or a size class.

V gene: TRBV28; J gene: TRBJ1-5; clone size: NA; D gene: TRBD1; CDR3 protein: CAGRRQGAIQPQHF; CDR3 DNA: TGTGCCGGTCGGAGACAGGGGGCAATTCAGCCCCAGCATTTT
V gene: TRBV27; J gene: TRBJ2-7; clone size: NA; D gene: TRBD2; CDR3 protein: CASSSYFYGGSSYEQYF; CDR3 DNA: TGTGCCAGCAGTTCTTACTTCTACGGCGGGAGCTCCTACGAGCAGTACTTC
V gene: TRBV4-2; J gene: TRBJ2-1; clone size: NA; D gene: TRBD2; CDR3 protein: CASSLLAEGDNEQFF; CDR3 DNA: TGTGCCAGCAGCCTACTAGCGGAGGGGGACAATGAGCAGTTCTTC
V gene: TRBV29-1; J gene: TRBJ2-7; clone size: NA; D gene: NA; CDR3 protein: CSVTPGSSYEQYF; CDR3 DNA: TGCAGCGTTACCCCCGGGAGCTCCTACGAGCAGTACTTC
V gene: TRBV5-1; J gene: TRBJ2-3; clone size: NA; D gene: TRBD2; CDR3 protein: CASSLAKAGPDTQYF; CDR3 DNA: TGCGCCAGCAGCTTGGCCAAAGCGGGACCAGATACGCAGTATTTT
V gene: TRBV29-1; J gene: TRBJ1-5; clone size: NA; D gene: NA; CDR3 protein: CSVGSSLTNQPQHF; CDR3 DNA: TGCAGCGTTGGTTCCTCCCTAACCAATCAGCCCCAGCATTTT
V gene: TRBV28; J gene: TRBJ1-4; clone size: NA; D gene: NA; CDR3 protein: CASSEGGNEKLFF; CDR3 DNA: TGTGCCAGCAGTGAAGGGGGTAATGAAAAACTGTTTTTT
V gene: TRBV7-2; J gene: TRBJ1-2; clone size: NA; D gene: NA; CDR3 protein: CASTSSSNYGYTF; CDR3 DNA: TGTGCCAGCACCTCATCTTCCAACTATGGCTACACCTTC
V gene: TRBV5-1; J gene: TRBJ1-6; clone size: NA; D gene: NA; CDR3 protein: CASSPPRGSPLHF; CDR3 DNA: TGCGCCAGCAGCCCCCCTCGGGGTTCACCCCTCCACTTT
V gene: TRBV11-2; J gene: TRBJ2-1; clone size: NA; D gene: TRBD2; CDR3 protein: CASSLDSGTSAYNEQFF; CDR3 DNA: TGTGCCAGCAGCTTAGATTCGGGGACTAGCGCCTACAATGAGCAGTTCTTC
V gene: TRBV10-3; J gene: TRBJ1-1; clone size: NA; D gene: TRBD1; CDR3 protein: CAISDGTGKKAFF; CDR3 DNA: TGTGCCATCAGTGACGGGACAGGGAAGAAAGCTTTCTTT
V gene: TRBV28; J gene: TRBJ2-1; clone size: NA; D gene: NA; CDR3 protein: CASSSPTGSSYNEQFF; CDR3 DNA: TGTGCCAGCAGTTCCCCTACAGGGAGCTCCTACAATGAGCAGTTCTTC
V gene: TRBV10-2; J gene: TRBJ1-1; clone size: once; D gene: NA; CDR3 protein: CASTGGGYNTEAFF; CDR3 DNA: TGCGCCAGCACCGGGGGGGGGTATAACACTGAAGCTTTCTTT
V gene: TRBV5-1; J gene: TRBJ2-7; clone size: NA; D gene: TRBD2; CDR3 protein: CASSLGGLAGGREQYF; CDR3 DNA: TGCGCCAGCAGCTTGGGCGGACTAGCGGGAGGCCGCGAGCAGTACTTC
V gene: TRBV5-1; J gene: TRBJ2-2; clone size: NA; D gene: NA; CDR3 protein: CASSLDAGTGELFF; CDR3 DNA: TGCGCCAGCAGCTTGGATGCGGGAACCGGGGAGCTGTTTTTT
V gene: TRBV4-3; J gene: TRBJ1-1; clone size: few; D gene: NA; CDR3 protein: CASSQDRANTEAFF; CDR3 DNA: TGCGCCAGCAGCCAAGACAGGGCGAACACTGAAGCTTTCTTT
V gene: TRBV5-4; J gene: TRBJ2-3; clone size: NA; D gene: NA; CDR3 protein: CASSLGATDTQYF; CDR3 DNA: TGTGCCAGCAGCTTAGGAGCCACAGATACGCAGTATTTT